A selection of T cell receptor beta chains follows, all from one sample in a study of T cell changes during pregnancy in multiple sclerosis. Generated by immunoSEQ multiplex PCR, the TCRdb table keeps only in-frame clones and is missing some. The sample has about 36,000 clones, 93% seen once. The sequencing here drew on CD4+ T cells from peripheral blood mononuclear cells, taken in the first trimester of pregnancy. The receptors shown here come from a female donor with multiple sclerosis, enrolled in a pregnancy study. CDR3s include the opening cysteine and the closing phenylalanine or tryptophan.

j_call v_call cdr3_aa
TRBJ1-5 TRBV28 CASSLGGSNQPQHF
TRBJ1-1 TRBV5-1 CASSSGGPDVSAFF
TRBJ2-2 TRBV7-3 CASATNTGELFF
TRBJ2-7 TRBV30 CASRHRDEQYF
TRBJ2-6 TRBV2 CASSATSSGANVLTF
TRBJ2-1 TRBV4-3 CASSSSGIHYNEQFF
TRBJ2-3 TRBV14 CASSHVGTVITDTQYF
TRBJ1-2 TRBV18 CASSPPQGADYGYTF
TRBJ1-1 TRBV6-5 CASRINRGRETEAFF
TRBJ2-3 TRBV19 CASSPGLVWTDTQYF
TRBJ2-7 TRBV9 CASSTSPGGPYEQYF
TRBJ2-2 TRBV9 CASSVVAGVSTGELFF
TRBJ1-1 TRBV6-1 CASSERGNTEAFF
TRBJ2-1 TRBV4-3 CASSQGPGGPTYNEQFF
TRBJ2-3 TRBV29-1 CSVTGAGGPDTQYF
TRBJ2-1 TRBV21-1 CASSTLLDSCREQFF
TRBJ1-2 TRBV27 CASSPIPRWRDDGYTF
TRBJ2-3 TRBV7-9 CASSLNPSSGKADTQYF
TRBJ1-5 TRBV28 CASSPRQGSQPQHF
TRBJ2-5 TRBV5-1 CASSLSTGGGETQYF
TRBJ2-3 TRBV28 CASKLGGASTDTQYF
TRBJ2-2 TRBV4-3 CASSRNTGLAGTIGELFF
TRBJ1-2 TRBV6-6 CASSIGVTGYGYTF
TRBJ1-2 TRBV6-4 CASSDGGHGYTF
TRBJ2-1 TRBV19 CASSIPSAPYNEQFF
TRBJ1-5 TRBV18 CASSPEQGQPQHF
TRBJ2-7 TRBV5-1 CASSSIVGSEQYF
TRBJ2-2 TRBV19 CASNPEGASGELFF
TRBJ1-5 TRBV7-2 CASSYMGQGGQPQHF
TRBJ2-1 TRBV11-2 CASSLGQALFYNEQFF
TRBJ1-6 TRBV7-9 CASSARDRGTHSPLHF
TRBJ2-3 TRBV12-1 CASSFEGLSDTQYF
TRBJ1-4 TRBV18 CASSRSRQGTNEKLFF
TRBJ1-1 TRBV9 CASSSPRGGNTEAFF
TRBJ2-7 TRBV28 CASSSTYEQYF
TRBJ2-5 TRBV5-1 CASSFTSEQETQYF
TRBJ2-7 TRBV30 CAWSFSGRAAGQQYF
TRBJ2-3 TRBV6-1 CASSEGLGLTQYF
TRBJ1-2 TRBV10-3 CAISVDRGGDGYTF
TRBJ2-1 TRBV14 CASSHFDRAYNEQFF
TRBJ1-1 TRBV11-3 CASSLGGGNTEAFF
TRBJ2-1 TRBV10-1 CASSESTGSVNEQFF
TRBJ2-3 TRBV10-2 CASNTAGGATDTQYF
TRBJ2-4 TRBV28 CASSRQMLAKNIQYF
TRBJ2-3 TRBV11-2 CASSLVPPSGANTDTQYF